A single sample is the source of the 30 T cell receptor beta chains below, sequenced in a study of T cell responses to AZD1222 COVID-19 vaccine (dated by TCRdb to the early 2020s). Receptor amplification or capture employed the immunoSEQ multiplex PCR assay. In its TCRdb copy, this immuneACCESS table keeps in-frame sequences only and misses some clones. Where compared with another copy, unresolved V genes explain less than half of these, and the others have no known cause. The sample yields around 150,000 clones; 88% were counted once. Together, the top ten hold roughly 2% of the sample. This sample's time point label indicates: baseline before first vaccination. The sequenced sample was peripheral blood, obtained on day 0 of AZD1222 vaccination. These receptors were taken from an adult in good health.

V is TRBV28 and J is TRBJ1-3, with 9 positions matching TRBD1. The CDR3 runs 18 residues. J gave up 4 bases and V 5 bases, and 15 bases lay outside the gene matches. Germline lookup yields CDR1 MDHEN and CDR2 SYDVKM. Here the CDR3 reads CASSRPGTGKLGGNTIYF. For the CDR3, the DNA is TGTGCCAGCAGTCGCCCCGGGACAGGGAAGCTTGGAGGAAACACCATATATTTT.

This rearrangement joins TRBV6-2 or TRBV6-3 to TRBJ1-1; D gene uncertain. The CDR3 contains 13 residues. Germline CDR1 and CDR2: MNHEY and SVGEGT. V lost 2 bases and J 4 bases, leaving 8 bases between the germline ends. CDR3 DNA sequence: TGTGCCAGCAGTTACATAAGAGGCACTGAAGCTTTCTTT. Its translation is CASSYIRGTEAFF.

This clone was counted once. The chain couples TRBV27 to TRBJ1-5; D remains unclear. V dropped 2 bases and J dropped 11 bases, with 22 bases sitting between them. CDR1 and CDR2 (germline): MNHEY, SMNVEV (reference sequence). This CDR3 comprises 16 residues. The CDR3: CASSLRQPESGRAQHF. CDR3 coding DNA: TGTGCCAGCAGTTTACGGCAACCCGAGAGTGGTCGGGCCCAGCATTTT.

In this sample, this clone turned up once. This rearrangement joins TRBV4-3 to TRBJ2-7; D gene ambiguous. CDR3 length equals 14 residues. The V end lost 4 bases, the J end lost 5 bases, and 15 bases lay between the germline ends. The V gene's germline CDR1 is LGHNA and CDR2 YSLEER. The CDR3 reads CASSPRPATHEQYF. The CDR3 nucleotides read TGCGCCAGCAGCCCCCGGCCGGCAACGCACGAGCAGTACTTC.

In this sample, this clone turned up a few times. V and J are TRBV12-3 or TRBV12-4 and TRBJ2-5, with D uncertain. The CDR3 runs to 12 residues. Trimming took off 8 bases at V and 5 bases at J, with 12 bases between the two ends. The CDR3 reads CASLVGRETQYF. In DNA, the CDR3 is TGTGCCAGCTTGGTCGGTAGGGAGACCCAGTACTTC.

The genes are TRBV18 and TRBJ1-6; a weak D match, TRBD1 (6 bases). Trimming took off 8 bases at V and 7 bases at J, with 12 bases between the two ends. The CDR3 sequence is 13 residues long. Germline CDR1 reads KGHSH; CDR2 reads LQKENI. The CDR3 reads CASHRDGNSPLHF. The CDR3 DNA sequence: TGTGCCAGCCACAGGGATGGGAATTCACCCCTCCACTTT.

The gene calls are TRBV24-1 and TRBJ2-1, with TRBD2 matching 10 bases. In germline, CDR1 is KGHDR, CDR2 SFDVKD. The CDR3 covers 19 residues. V shed 7 bases and J 5 bases; nucleotides not matched to a gene: 19. The CDR3 sequence: CATRGGAGGRTSGNNEQFF. DNA for the CDR3: TGTGCCACCAGGGGCGGGGCAGGGGGAAGGACTAGCGGAAACAATGAGCAGTTCTTC.

This clone was seen just once. The chain recombines TRBV7-2 with TRBJ1-1; D perhaps matches TRBD1 (5 bases). The CDR3 is 15 amino acids. Trimming took off 0 bases at V and 5 bases at J, with 13 bases between the two ends. Germline CDR1 and CDR2: SGHTA and FQGNSA. CDR3 protein: CASSLAAGRVTEAFF. In nucleotides, the CDR3 is TGTGCCAGCAGCTTAGCGGCAGGGAGGGTTACTGAAGCTTTCTTT.

The chain joins TRBV9 to TRBJ1-6, with 9 bases lining up with TRBD1. V was clipped by 3 bases and J by 9 bases; unmatched bases: 7. CDR3 size: 15 residues. Looked up from germline, CDR1 is SGDLS and CDR2 is YYNGEE. This CDR3 is CASSALQGASSPLHF. DNA of the CDR3: TGTGCCAGCAGCGCCTTACAGGGGGCAAGTTCACCCCTCCACTTT. Full variable domain (rest looked up from reference TRBV9 and TRBJ1-6): DSGVTQTPKHLITATGQRVTLRCSPRSGDLSVYWYQQSLDQGLQFLIQYYNGEERAKGNILERFSAQQFPDLHSELNLSSLELGDSALYFCASSALQGASSPLHFGNGTRLTVT.

J is TRBJ2-7 and V is TRBV10-3; 12 nucleotides align to TRBD2. The ends lost 5 bases at V and 0 bases at J; junction bases unmatched: 5. Germline-derived CDR1 and CDR2 are ENHRY and SYGVKD. There are 16 residues in the CDR3. CDR3 coding DNA: TGTGCCATCAGTCTAGCGGGAGGGTCGTTCTCCTACGAGCAGTACTTC. This encodes CAISLAGGSFSYEQYF.

In regard to this clone: Distinct nucleotide sequences in the sample also encode this CDR3. This chain links TRBV12-3 or TRBV12-4 with TRBJ1-1; no clear D. This CDR3 contains 12 residues. V lost 3 bases and J lost 5, with 7 bases in between. The CDR3 region has the DNA TGTGCCAGCAGTTTGGGTAGGACTGAAGCTTTCTTT. Its translation is CASSLGRTEAFF.

The V and J genes are TRBV5-5 and TRBJ1-1; D unresolved. The CDR3 spans 16 residues. Germline values: CDR1 SGHKS, CDR2 YYEKEE (reference sequence). Trimming shortened V by 7 bases and J by 4 bases, and 23 bases separated the two germline ends. The CDR3 DNA sequence: TGTGCCAGCCAAATTTCCGGGATTCAAGGAAGCACTGAAGCTTTCTTT. Protein: CASQISGIQGSTEAFF.

The rearrangement links TRBV9 to TRBJ2-1; 7 nucleotides agree with TRBD2. V lost 4 bases, J lost 7 bases, and 2 bases stayed unmatched. CDR3 length: 12 amino acids. Germline V gene sequence: CDR1 SGDLS, CDR2 YYNGEE. CDR3 bases: TGTGCCAGCAGCCCAGCGGGGAATGAGCAGTTCTTC. Its translation: CASSPAGNEQFF.

In its sample, this clone was seen once. The chain recombines TRBV19 with TRBJ2-3; TRBD1 is a possible D gene (6 bases). With 6 bases removed from V and 1 base from J, the gap between germline ends came to 8 bases. The CDR3 runs 13 residues. From germline, CDR1 is LNHDA and CDR2 SQIVND (reference sequence). For the CDR3, the DNA is TGTGCCAGTAGGCACAGGGGCACAGATACGCAGTATTTT. Amino acid sequence: CASRHRGTDTQYF.

This chain links TRBV6-5 with TRBJ1-5; tentatively, D is TRBD1 (6 bases). The germline V gene encodes CDR1 MNHEY and CDR2 SVGAGI. V was shortened by 5 bases and J by 7 bases, with 15 bases between the two germline ends. The CDR3 runs to 14 residues. CDR3 amino acids: CASSRTDPGQPQHF. For the CDR3, the DNA is TGTGCCAGCAGTCGGACAGACCCGGGGCAGCCCCAGCATTTT.

The chain recombines TRBV7-3 with TRBJ2-3; D gene uncertain. The CDR3 has 11 residues. Germline V gene data show CDR1 as SGHTA and CDR2 as FQGTGA. Trimming left V 5 bases short and J 2 bases short, with 2 bases between. The CDR3 bases are TGTGCCAGCAGCAACACAGATACGCAGTATTTT. It yields the protein CASSNTDTQYF.

This clone was seen a single time. The genes are TRBV15 and TRBJ2-1; TRBD1 agrees at 8 bases. V shed 1 base, J shed 8 bases, and the junction held 7 bases outside the gene matches. The CDR3 has 15 amino acids. From germline, CDR1 is LNHNV and CDR2 YYDKDF (reference sequence). CDR3 amino acids: CATSRGYRGEDEQFF. CDR3 nucleotide sequence: TGTGCCACCAGCAGAGGTTACAGGGGGGAGGATGAGCAGTTCTTC.

This rearrangement joins TRBV6-5 to TRBJ2-5; D uncertain. With 0 bases removed from V and 3 bases from J, the gap between germline ends came to 5 bases. The germline CDR1 and CDR2 sequences are MNHEY and SVGAGI. The CDR3 covers 13 residues. The CDR3: CASSYSMKETQYF. CDR3 sequence (DNA): TGTGCCAGCAGTTACTCGATGAAAGAGACCCAGTACTTC.

V gene TRBV2 combines with J gene TRBJ1-4, with 9 bases matching TRBD1. Losses at the gene ends were 6 bases for V and 8 bases for J; bases not matched to a gene: 10. This CDR3 has 15 amino acids. The germline V gene has CDR1 SNHLY and CDR2 FYNNEI. CDR3 loop: CASRTGTGFREKLFF. The DNA of the CDR3 is TGTGCCAGCAGAACCGGGACAGGGTTTCGCGAAAAACTGTTTTTT.

The genes are TRBV6-5 and TRBJ2-2; D ambiguous. Trimming cost V 5 bases and J 4 bases, with 8 bases left between them. Germline-derived CDR1 and CDR2 are MNHEY and SVGAGI. The CDR3 runs 13 residues. The CDR3 region is CASSPRTTGELFF. DNA of the CDR3: TGTGCCAGCAGTCCACGGACCACCGGGGAGCTGTTTTTT.

This clone was seen a few times. The rearrangement links TRBV6-5 to TRBJ2-1; 8 bases are a match to TRBD2. CDR3 size: 15 residues. CDR1 and CDR2 (germline): MNHEY, SVGAGI. Trimming took 5 bases from V and 0 from J; bases not matched to a gene: 3. CDR3 residues: CASSPREGSYNEQFF. CDR3 in DNA: TGTGCCAGCAGTCCACGGGAGGGCTCCTACAATGAGCAGTTCTTC.

To note about this clone: Distinct nucleotide sequences in the sample also encode this CDR3. The rearrangement links TRBV15 to TRBJ1-6; D not resolved. Germline V gene sequence: CDR1 LNHNV, CDR2 YYDKDF (reference sequence). The CDR3 is 17 residues long. V was shortened by 1 base and J by 0 bases, with 10 bases between the two germline ends. CDR3: CATSRVAGSSYNSPLHF. Here the CDR3 DNA reads TGTGCCACCAGCAGAGTAGCAGGAAGCTCCTATAATTCACCCCTCCACTTT.

The chain carries TRBV7-9 and TRBJ2-7; D call uncertain. Germline CDR1 and CDR2: SEHNR and FQNEAQ (reference sequence). V gave up 5 bases and J gave up 2 bases, with 10 bases separating them. This CDR3 has 13 residues. DNA for the CDR3: TGTGCCAGCAGCCCAGCGACCCCCTACGAGCAGTACTTC. This sequence encodes CASSPATPYEQYF.

The chain joins TRBV6-6 to TRBJ2-6; perhaps TRBD1 as D (5 bases). With 5 bases removed from V and 4 bases from J, the gap between germline ends came to 12 bases. There are 15 residues in the CDR3. Per the germline V gene, CDR1 is MNHNY and CDR2 is SVGAGI (reference sequence). This CDR3 reads CASSQRGAGANVLTF. The DNA of the CDR3 is TGTGCCAGCAGTCAAAGGGGTGCAGGGGCCAACGTCCTGACTTTC.

This clone was counted between two and nine times. The chain combines TRBV7-3 with TRBJ1-2; D is uncertain. Germline V CDR1 and CDR2: SGHTA, FQGTGA. V gave up 6 bases and J gave up 5 bases, with 13 bases separating them. The CDR3 extends over 13 amino acids. The CDR3 spells CASSSGPDYGYTF. The DNA for the CDR3 is TGTGCCAGCAGTTCCGGGCCCGATTATGGCTACACCTTC. Variable domain in full (rest from reference TRBV7-3 and TRBJ1-2): GAGVSQTPSNKVTEKGKYVELRCDPISGHTALYWYRQSLGQGPEFLIYFQGTGAADDSGLPNDRFFAVRPEGSVSTLKIQRTERGDSAVYLCASSSGPDYGYTFGSGTRLTVV.

This clone was seen a handful of times. This chain uses TRBV28 with TRBJ1-2, with D uncertain. Between the trimmed V and J ends, which lost 6 bases and 0 bases, there was a span of 8 bases. The germline CDR1 and CDR2 sequences are MDHEN and SYDVKM. The CDR3 covers 13 residues. The CDR3 DNA sequence: TGTGCCAGCAGAGTACCCCCTAACTATGGCTACACCTTC. This gives the protein CASRVPPNYGYTF.

J is TRBJ2-2 and V is TRBV6-6; no definite D call. Trimming took off 4 bases at V and 6 bases at J, with 15 bases between the two ends. CDR1 MNHNY and CDR2 SVGAGI come from the germline V gene (reference sequence). CDR3 size: 15 residues. The CDR3 sequence: CASSLHLRGAGELFF. In DNA, the CDR3 is TGTGCCAGCAGTTTACACCTCCGAGGTGCCGGGGAGCTGTTTTTT.

This clone was found a few times. The rearrangement uses TRBV6-5 and TRBJ1-2; D is unclear. The CDR3 totals 14 residues. Germline loops: CDR1 MNHEY, CDR2 SVGAGI. Deletions cut 0 bases from V and 7 bases from J, with 12 bases between. In nucleotides, the CDR3 is TGTGCCAGCAGTTACTCCCCAGGCCACGCTGGCTACACCTTC. Residues: CASSYSPGHAGYTF.

This clone was seen a few times. The chain couples TRBV6-4 to TRBJ2-3; D is possibly TRBD2 (6 bases). The V gene's germline CDR1 is MRHNA and CDR2 SNTAGT. This CDR3 comprises 13 residues. V was clipped by 6 bases and J by 4 bases, with 11 bases between them. CDR3 coding DNA: TGTGCCAGCAGCGCTCGGGACTCAGATACGCAGTATTTT. This encodes CASSARDSDTQYF.

The J gene is TRBJ2-5, the V gene TRBV6-7; 8 nucleotides match TRBD1. TRBV6-7 is given ORF status, its function remaining uncertain. This CDR3 has 18 residues. Trimming removed 4 bases from V and 2 bases from J; junction bases left unmatched: 15. CDR3 loop: CASSWVQGAPSTQETQYF. CDR3 DNA: TGTGCCAGCAGTTGGGTGCAGGGGGCGCCGTCCACTCAAGAGACCCAGTACTTC.